This TCR beta chain was retrieved from a study of blood T cells in healthy people across ages. Isolated per sample were at least 7 million PBMCs. Trimming removed 3 bases at V and 6 bases at J, with 15 bases between. The V gene's germline CDR1 is SQVTM and CDR2 ANQGSEA. This CDR3 is built from 14 residues. Sample-barcoded 5' priming and a J-beta primer mix drove a second PCR of roughly 6 to 12 cycles. TCRdb redid the calling of the 5' RACE reads with MiXCR, one entry per CDR3 protein. The table includes about 1.4 million distinct CDR3 sequences, approximately 59% detected once. The source material was blood. This sequence joins TRBV29-1 and TRBJ2-1, with D possibly being TRBD2 (5 bases). The clonotype originates from a man between 18 and 35 years old in good health. CDR3 DNA: TGCAGCGTTGATCCAGCGGAAACCTTCAATGAGCAGTTCTTC. Encoded protein: CSVDPAETFNEQFF.